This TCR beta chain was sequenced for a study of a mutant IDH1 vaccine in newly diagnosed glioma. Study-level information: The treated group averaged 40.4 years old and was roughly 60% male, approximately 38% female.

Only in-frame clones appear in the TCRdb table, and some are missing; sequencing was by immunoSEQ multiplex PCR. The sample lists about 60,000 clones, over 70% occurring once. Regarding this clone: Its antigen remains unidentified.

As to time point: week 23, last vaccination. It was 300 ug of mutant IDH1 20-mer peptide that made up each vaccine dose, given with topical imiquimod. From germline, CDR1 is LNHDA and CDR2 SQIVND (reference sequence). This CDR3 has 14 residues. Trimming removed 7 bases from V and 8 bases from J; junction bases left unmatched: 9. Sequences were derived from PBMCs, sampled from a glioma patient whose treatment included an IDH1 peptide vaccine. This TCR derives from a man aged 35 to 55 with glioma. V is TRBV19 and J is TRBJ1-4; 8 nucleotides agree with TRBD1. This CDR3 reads CASTETGVQEKLFF. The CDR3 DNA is TGTGCCAGTACCGAGACAGGGGTGCAAGAAAAACTGTTTTTT.